This TCR beta chain was profiled in a study of breast tumors, draining lymph nodes, adjacent tissues. TCRdb passed the multiplex PCR reads through MiXCR, listing each CDR3 protein once. The sample includes 45,000 or so distinct CDR3 sequences, around 23% of them seen just once. This clonotype was detected ten times or more. In germline, CDR1 is LNHDA, CDR2 SQIVND (reference sequence). This CDR3 spans 13 amino acids. V was pared by 11 bases and J by 3 bases, with 16 bases between. The chain couples TRBV19 to TRBJ1-2; D may be TRBD1 (5 bases). The sequence was obtained from a female donor with breast cancer. Some clones in this sample may be carry-over from other donors' samples. The sequenced sample consisted of breast tumor tissue. CDR3: CAVDSGTDYGYTF. CDR3 DNA: TGTGCCGTAGATTCCGGGACTGACTATGGCTACACCTTC.